This entry lists 17 T cell receptor beta chains sequenced from one sample in a study of regulatory T cells in long-lasting Graves disease. Time point meaning: newly diagnosed GD, antithyroid drugs for less than 3 months. Making the TCR library involved RNA that had been extracted from PBMCs. The authors built TCR beta libraries using iRepertoire HTBI primers and Arm-PCR of CDR3 regions. TCRdb reprocessed the multiplex PCR reads with MiXCR, giving one entry per CDR3 protein. The table records hundreds of thousands of distinct CDR3 sequences, less than 20% of them present only once. The same sample was also used in a study of T cells in Graves' hyperthyroidism and ophthalmopathy.

Sequenced here: peripheral blood mononuclear cells (PBMCs), sampled at new diagnosis, from a patient treated with antithyroid drugs. The receptors stem from a woman aged 25 to 39 with Graves disease.

This clonotype was observed many times. CDR3 coding DNA: TGTGCCTGGAGTCCGGGTTCCTACGAGCAGTACTTC. It encodes CAWSPGSYEQYF. The chain employs TRBV30 and TRBJ2-7; D ambiguous. Germline lookup yields CDR1 GTSNPN and CDR2 SVGIG (reference sequence). CDR3 length equals 12 residues. Trimming removed 2 bases from V and 1 base from J, with 6 bases in between.

Turning to this clonotype: A much larger clonotype is one base distant, so this may be a read error. The chain carries TRBV3-1 and TRBJ1-1; D possibly corresponds to TRBD1 (5 bases). The germline CDR1 and CDR2 sequences are LGHDT and YNNKEL (reference sequence). The CDR3 is made up of 14 amino acids. V lost 8 bases, J lost 1 base, and 14 bases lay in between. The DNA for the CDR3 is TGTGCCAGCCACCCCTTGGGGCAGAACACTGAAGCTTTCTTT. This encodes CASHPLGQNTEAFF.

This sequence joins TRBV7-9 and TRBJ2-7; D is unclear. Germline V lookup: CDR1 SEHNR, CDR2 FQNEAQ (reference sequence). CDR3 length equals 11 residues. Trimming shortened V by 4 bases and J by 6 bases, and 7 bases separated the two germline ends. CDR3 in amino acids: CASSSDFEQYF. The CDR3 DNA is TGTGCCAGCAGCTCGGATTTCGAGCAGTACTTC.

Only a few counts were recorded for this clonotype. The rearrangement joins TRBV19 to TRBJ1-5; 8 nucleotides line up with TRBD1. This CDR3 comprises 16 residues. CDR1 is LNHDA, CDR2 SQIVND, per germline (reference sequence). The J segment lost 8 bases and the V segment lost 5 bases, leaving 14 bases of the junction unmatched. CDR3 coding DNA: TGTGCCAGTAGTGTCAAGGACAGGGCCGTCTGGGAGCCCCAGCATTTT. Translation gives CASSVKDRAVWEPQHF.

The CDR3 nucleotides are TGTGCCACCAGAGAACTGGCCGGGACTAGCGGGATAGTGGGCGAGATGGAGACCCAGTACTTC. It translates to CATRELAGTSGIVGEMETQYF. The V call is TRBV15, the J call TRBJ2-5, with 13 bases lining up with TRBD2. Trimming removed 6 bases from V and 5 bases from J; junction bases left unmatched: 24. Looked up from germline, CDR1 is LNHNV and CDR2 is YYDKDF (reference sequence). The CDR3 spans 21 residues.

In its sample, this clonotype was seen a few times. The chain links TRBV14 to TRBJ1-4, with a possible D match to TRBD1 (6 bases). Germline CDR1 reads SGHDN; CDR2 reads FVKESK. V lost 4 bases to trimming and J lost 3 bases, with 15 bases between them. The CDR3 length is 16 residues. CDR3 in amino acids: CASSLAFTGSNEKLFF. In DNA form, the CDR3 reads TGTGCCAGCAGCCTAGCCTTTACAGGGTCTAATGAAAAACTGTTTTTT.

In this sample, this clonotype turned up many times. The chain couples TRBV15 to TRBJ1-1; D is possibly TRBD1 (6 bases). Trimming removed 3 bases at V and 8 bases at J, with 16 bases between. Germline lookup yields CDR1 LNHNV and CDR2 YYDKDF (reference sequence). CDR3 length: 14 residues. CDR3 sequence (DNA): TGTGCCACCAGCAGCCGAAGACCGGGACACGAAGCTTTCTTT. This gives the protein CATSSRRPGHEAFF.

This clonotype was observed at least ten times. CDR3 bases: TGCGCCAGCAGCTTGTCGTTTGGTTCCACAGATACGCAGTATTTT. Encoded protein: CASSLSFGSTDTQYF. The rearrangement joins TRBV5-1 to TRBJ2-3; no clear D gene. Germline loops: CDR1 SGHRS, CDR2 YFSETQ. This CDR3 region has 15 residues. V was shortened by 1 base and J by 2 bases, with 11 bases between the two germline ends.

This clonotype was observed at least ten times. The chain employs TRBV5-5 and TRBJ1-5; maybe TRBD1 (6 bases). This CDR3 is built from 15 residues. Germline values: CDR1 SGHKS, CDR2 YYEKEE (reference sequence). Trimming took off 4 bases at V and 1 base at J, with 12 bases between the two ends. The CDR3 region has the DNA TGTGCCAGCAGCGGGGCGGGGGCAAGCAATCAGCCCCAGCATTTT. It translates to CASSGAGASNQPQHF.

The sample holds many counts of this clonotype. This sequence joins TRBV12-3 or TRBV12-4 and TRBJ1-4; TRBD1 might be the D (5 bases). The CDR3 sequence is 14 residues long. V dropped 3 bases and J dropped 5 bases, with 10 bases sitting between them. CDR3 sequence: CASSFSQGNEKLFF. DNA for the CDR3: TGTGCCAGCAGTTTTAGCCAGGGCAATGAAAAACTGTTTTTT.

The chain recombines TRBV7-9 with TRBJ2-7, with 7 nucleotides matching TRBD2. The length of the CDR3 is 12 residues. V gave up 3 bases and J gave up 7 bases; unmatched junction bases: 3. CDR1 SEHNR and CDR2 FQNEAQ come from the germline V gene (reference sequence). For the CDR3, the DNA is TGTGCCAGCAGCTTTGAGCGGGGAGAGCAGTACTTC. Translated, it gives CASSFERGEQYF.

This clonotype was observed at least ten times. This chain joins TRBV2 and TRBJ2-1; TRBD2 matches 8 bases. This CDR3 is 14 amino acids long. Germline CDR1 is SNHLY and CDR2 is FYNNEI. J lost 3 bases, V lost 9 bases, and 7 bases had no gene match. The CDR3 coding sequence is TGTGCCAGTCTAGCGGGTCGCGGCTACAATGAGCAGTTCTTC. Encoded protein: CASLAGRGYNEQFF.

Concerning this clonotype itself: A clone one base away is much larger, so this may be a read error. The chain has TRBV3-1 and TRBJ2-5; TRBD2 matches 9 bases. There are 13 residues in the CDR3. From germline, CDR1 is LGHDT and CDR2 YNNKEL (reference sequence). CDR3 nucleotides: TGTGCCAGCAGCCACACCGGGACTAGCCAGGGCCGCTTC. Protein sequence: CASSHTGTSQGRF.

This clonotype was observed many times. The chain has TRBV7-2 and TRBJ2-7, with 8 bases identical to TRBD2. Trimming removed 1 base from V and 3 bases from J; junction bases left unmatched: 5. The CDR3 consists of 15 residues. Germline CDR1 reads SGHTA; CDR2 reads FQGNSA. In DNA, the CDR3 is TGTGCCAGCAGCTTAGAGAGCGGGAGTAGCTACGAGCAGTACTTC. It is translated as CASSLESGSSYEQYF.

Turning to this clonotype: A read error may explain this, as a much larger clone is one base away. The chain combines TRBV2 with TRBJ2-5; 13 nucleotides line up with TRBD2. CDR1 and CDR2 (germline): SNHLY, FYNNEI. With V trimmed by 5 bases and J by 3 bases, 6 bases remained unmatched. The CDR3 has 16 amino acids. CDR3 sequence: CASSLSGTSGEETQYF. The CDR3 nucleotides are TGTGCCAGCAGTTTATCCGGGACTAGCGGGGAAGAGACCCAGTACTTC.

This clonotype showed up many times. This chain uses TRBV9 with TRBJ2-1; the D is unclear. V was cut by 4 bases and J by 5 bases, with 13 bases left in between. Per the germline V gene, CDR1 is SGDLS and CDR2 is YYNGEE. The length of the CDR3 is 14 residues. The CDR3 DNA is TGTGCCAGCAGCAAGAGTTTAATGGACAATGAGCAGTTCTTC. Encoded protein: CASSKSLMDNEQFF.

A word on this clonotype: This sequence may be a read error, since a much larger clone differs from it by one base. The CDR3 nucleotides read TGTGCCAGCAGCGTAGGGGGGGGCGACTCCTACAATGAGCAGTACTTC. It is translated as CASSVGGGDSYNEQYF. The chain couples TRBV9 to TRBJ2-1; weak D call: TRBD2 (7 bases). The last part of the DNA fits TRBJ2-7 better; the J call may be wrong. Germline lookup yields CDR1 SGDLS and CDR2 YYNGEE. The CDR3 has 16 residues.